The 27 T cell receptor beta chains in this list originate from one sample, sequenced in a study of blood T cell repertoires in COVID-19. Profiling relied on immunoSEQ multiplex PCR, and the TCRdb table lists in-frame clones only, not all of them. The data contain under 500,000 clones, around 89% of them singletons. Sequences were obtained from peripheral blood. These receptors all come from a woman under 40 with acute or convalescent COVID-19.

This sequence joins TRBV5-8 and TRBJ1-4, with 10 bases lining up with TRBD1. J lost 3 bases, V lost 3 bases, and 2 bases had no gene match. There are 15 residues in the CDR3. Germline CDR1 reads SGHTS; CDR2 reads YDEGEE. CDR3 bases: TGTGCCAGCAGCTGGACAGGGGGGTCTAATGAAAAACTGTTTTTT. Its translation: CASSWTGGSNEKLFF.

The J gene is TRBJ1-2, the V gene TRBV28, with TRBD1 as a possible D gene (5 bases). V lost 3 bases to trimming and J lost 4 bases, with 18 bases between them. This CDR3 comprises 16 residues. CDR1 and CDR2 (germline): MDHEN, SYDVKM. CDR3 residues: CASSFGGSQGFYGYTF. The CDR3 DNA sequence: TGTGCCAGCAGTTTCGGGGGGAGTCAGGGTTTCTATGGCTACACCTTC.

The rearrangement joins TRBV7-2 to TRBJ1-1; no firm D call. Looked up from germline, CDR1 is SGHTA and CDR2 is FQGNSA. V lost 1 base to trimming and J lost 7 bases, with 10 bases between them. The CDR3 covers 13 residues. This CDR3 is CASSLGLVGEAFF. The CDR3 DNA is TGTGCCAGCAGCTTAGGACTGGTAGGTGAAGCTTTCTTT. Variable domain in full (rest from reference TRBV7-2 and TRBJ1-1): GAGVSQSPSNKVTEKGKDVELRCDPISGHTALYWYRQSLGQGLEFLIYFQGNSAPDKSGLPSDRFSAERTGGSVSTLTIQRTQQEDSAVYLCASSLGLVGEAFFGQGTRLTVV.

V gene TRBV3-1 (or the pseudogene TRBV3-2) combines with J gene TRBJ2-7; tentatively, D is TRBD2 (5 bases). There are 13 residues in the CDR3. V was shortened by 3 bases and J by 4 bases, with 10 bases between the two germline ends. Germline V gives CDR1 LGHDT, CDR2 YNNKEL (reference sequence). CDR3 sequence: CASSHLGSYEQYF. Written as DNA, the CDR3 is TGTGCCAGCAGCCACTTAGGGAGTTACGAGCAGTACTTC.

The chain has TRBV11-2 and TRBJ1-1; perhaps TRBD1 as D (6 bases). The V gene lost 5 bases and the J gene lost 4 bases, with 23 bases spanning the gap. Germline V gene sequence: CDR1 SGHAT, CDR2 FQNNGV. The CDR3 length is 17 residues. The CDR3 sequence: CASSPPGQYSLSTEAFF. Here the CDR3 DNA reads TGTGCCAGCAGCCCTCCTGGACAGTACTCTCTATCCACTGAAGCTTTCTTT.

This clone occurred once. The chain couples TRBV18 to TRBJ2-1; 11 bases line up with TRBD1. Germline trimming cut 3 bases from V and 5 bases from J; bases unmatched to any gene: 3. Germline V CDR1 and CDR2: KGHSH, LQKENI. CDR3 length: 15 amino acids. In nucleotides, the CDR3 is TGTGCCAGCTCACCGGGACAGGGGGGACACAATGAGCAGTTCTTC. It is translated as CASSPGQGGHNEQFF.

The chain uses TRBV21-1 and TRBJ1-5; the D segment call TRBD1 is taken from the table without a DNA check. TRBV21-1 is deemed a pseudogene. CDR3 length: 19 amino acids. The CDR3 DNA sequence: TGTGCCAGCAGCAAACGAGACCGGGACAGGGCGCATAGCAATCAGCCCCAGCATTTT. The encoded protein is CASSKRDRDRAHSNQPQHF.

The V call is TRBV23-1, the J call TRBJ1-6; 7 nucleotides agree with TRBD1. TRBV23-1 is known as an ORF, though its function is uncertain. The CDR3 runs 17 residues. V was clipped by 3 bases and J by 0 bases; unmatched bases: 5. Written as DNA, the CDR3 is TGCGCCAGCAGTCATTGGGACAGAAGCTCCTATAATTCACCCCTCCACTTT. Translating it yields CASSHWDRSSYNSPLHF.

CDR3 nucleotides: TGCGCCAGCAGCTCAGTGTCCAGGACAGGGGGCGCGGCAAATGAGCAGTTCTTC. It is translated as CASSSVSRTGGAANEQFF. J is TRBJ2-1 and V is TRBV4-1, with TRBD1 identical over 11 bases. Trimming took 5 bases from V and 7 from J; bases not matched to a gene: 16. This CDR3 comprises 18 residues. Germline values: CDR1 MGHRA, CDR2 YSYEKL.

Written as DNA, the CDR3 is TGCGCCAGCAGCCGGACTAGCGGGGGTGAAGAGACCCAGTACTTC. This codes for CASSRTSGGEETQYF. This chain links TRBV5-1 with TRBJ2-5; TRBD2 matches at 13 bases. J lost 3 bases, V lost 4 bases, and 3 bases had no gene match. The CDR3 has 15 residues. CDR1 SGHRS and CDR2 YFSETQ come from the germline V gene.

CDR3 sequence (DNA): TGTGCCAGTAACCCGGGAAGCTCCTACGAGCAGTACTTC. It specifies CASNPGSSYEQYF. The chain links TRBV19 to TRBJ2-7, with D possibly being TRBD2 (5 bases). V was pared by 7 bases and J by 0 bases, with 10 bases between. The CDR3 loop spans 13 amino acids. CDR1 is LNHDA and CDR2 is SQIVND in the germline V gene (reference sequence).

The V and J genes are TRBV6-1 and TRBJ2-3, with 9 bases aligning to TRBD2. V dropped 7 bases and J dropped 2; count of bases not matched to a gene: 7. Germline V gives CDR1 MNHNS, CDR2 SASEGT. This CDR3 is built from 15 residues. The CDR3 coding sequence is TGTGCCAGCACCGCTCTAGCGGGGAACACAGATACGCAGTATTTT. Protein sequence: CASTALAGNTDTQYF.

This chain joins TRBV28 and TRBJ1-5; TRBD1 aligns across 7 bases. The germline V gene encodes CDR1 MDHEN and CDR2 SYDVKM. Losses at the gene ends were 6 bases for V and 4 bases for J; bases not matched to a gene: 12. The CDR3 runs to 16 residues. CDR3 residues: CASSSSGTEFNQPQHF. The CDR3 DNA sequence: TGTGCCAGCAGCTCATCCGGGACAGAGTTTAATCAGCCCCAGCATTTT.

V and J are TRBV9 and TRBJ2-1, with D unclear. This CDR3 has 12 residues. Trimming took 0 bases from V and 7 from J, leaving 5 bases between them. CDR1 is SGDLS, CDR2 YYNGEE, per germline. The CDR3 protein is CASSVDPNEQFF. The DNA of the CDR3 is TGTGCCAGCAGCGTAGATCCGAATGAGCAGTTCTTC.

The gene calls are TRBV12-3 or TRBV12-4 and TRBJ1-5; D ambiguous. Between the trimmed V and J ends, which lost 3 bases and 7 bases, there was a span of 7 bases. This CDR3 is 12 amino acids long. CDR3 in DNA: TGTGCCAGCAGTTTTTCCGAGCAGCCCCAGCATTTT. Encoded protein: CASSFSEQPQHF.

The chain employs TRBV7-2 and TRBJ2-1; 8 nucleotides match TRBD2. J was trimmed by 2 bases and V by 1 base; bases with no gene match: 1. The CDR3 loop spans 15 amino acids. Germline assignment: CDR1 SGHTA and CDR2 FQGNSA. The CDR3, as DNA: TGTGCCAGCAGCTTAGGCGGGGGGACCTACAATGAGCAGTTCTTC. It yields the protein CASSLGGGTYNEQFF.

J is TRBJ2-3 and V is TRBV7-3; D not resolved. Deletions cut 3 bases from V and 0 bases from J, with 10 bases between. The CDR3 has 15 amino acids. Per germline, CDR1 SGHTA and CDR2 FQGTGA. The CDR3 loop is CASSFGWSSTDTQYF. CDR3 bases: TGTGCCAGCAGCTTCGGTTGGTCCAGCACAGATACGCAGTATTTT.

V gene TRBV7-6 combines with J gene TRBJ2-3; perhaps TRBD1 as D (6 bases). The V end was cut by 5 bases, the J end by 6 bases, with 15 bases between. This CDR3 is built from 14 residues. Germline V gene data show CDR1 as SGHVS and CDR2 as FNYEAQ. CDR3 protein: CASSPHRAQDTQYF. The DNA of the CDR3 is TGTGCCAGCAGCCCTCACAGGGCCCAGGATACGCAGTATTTT.

The V and J genes are TRBV19 and TRBJ1-5; 7 bases line up with TRBD1. Germline V lookup: CDR1 LNHDA, CDR2 SQIVND (reference sequence). This CDR3 region has 17 residues. J was trimmed by 0 bases and V by 7 bases; bases with no gene match: 12. The CDR3 region is CASKNDRDGYSNQPQHF. The CDR3 region has the DNA TGTGCCAGTAAAAACGACAGGGACGGCTATAGCAATCAGCCCCAGCATTTT.

This chain connects TRBV5-1 to TRBJ1-1; 9 positions match TRBD1. J gave up 2 bases and V 4 bases, and 12 bases lay outside the gene matches. Germline V gives CDR1 SGHRS, CDR2 YFSETQ. This CDR3 has 17 amino acids. This CDR3 is CASSPGTGLNINTEAFF. The CDR3 coding sequence is TGCGCCAGCAGCCCGGGGACAGGGTTGAATATTAACACTGAAGCTTTCTTT.

The chain couples TRBV30 to TRBJ1-1; D may be TRBD1 (5 bases). This CDR3 contains 14 residues. Between the trimmed V and J ends, which lost 5 bases and 5 bases, there was a span of 18 bases. CDR1 GTSNPN and CDR2 SVGIG come from the germline V gene (reference sequence). CDR3 bases: TGTGCCTGGGGGAAGGGCGGGGGAGTGACTGAAGCTTTCTTT. Amino acid sequence: CAWGKGGGVTEAFF.

The chain couples TRBV4-1 to TRBJ2-4; TRBD1 matches at 9 bases. Germline lookup yields CDR1 MGHRA and CDR2 YSYEKL. The V segment lost 0 bases and the J segment 8 bases; nucleotides outside the gene matches: 8. The CDR3 sequence is 16 residues long. In DNA, the CDR3 is TGCGCCAGCAGCCAAGATCTCGACAGGGGGTGGGACATTCAGTACTTC. Its protein product is CASSQDLDRGWDIQYF.

The V call is TRBV10-3, the J call TRBJ2-7; tentative D call: TRBD1 (5 bases). CDR1 and CDR2 (germline): ENHRY, SYGVKD. The V end lost 10 bases, the J end lost 1 base, and 14 bases lay between the germline ends. The CDR3 totals 13 residues. This CDR3 reads CATLQDPSYEQYF. The CDR3 nucleotides read TGTGCCACACTACAGGATCCATCCTACGAGCAGTACTTC.

In the case of this clone: The same CDR3 can be traced to other DNA sequences in this sample. V and J are TRBV7-3 and TRBJ2-3; TRBD2 matches 8 bases. This CDR3 comprises 14 residues. The V gene end was trimmed by 4 bases and the J gene end by 3 bases; junction bases not matched to a gene: 3. Germline V gives CDR1 SGHTA, CDR2 FQGTGA. The CDR3 DNA reads as TGTGCCAGCAGCTCAGCGGGGGTGACAGATACGCAGTATTTT. This translates into CASSSAGVTDTQYF.

The chain carries TRBV5-1 and TRBJ2-2; 8 bases are shared with TRBD1. This CDR3 has 16 amino acids. The V and J ends lost 4 bases and 3 bases, in that order; junction bases with no gene match: 8. The germline V gene encodes CDR1 SGHRS and CDR2 YFSETQ. The CDR3 sequence: CASSTSDRVHTGELFF. The DNA of the CDR3 is TGCGCCAGCAGCACCTCGGACAGGGTCCACACCGGGGAGCTGTTTTTT. Based on the CDR3 plus reference TRBV5-1 and TRBJ2-2, the full variable domain is KAGVTQTPRYLIKTRGQQVTLSCSPISGHRSVSWYQQTPGQGLQFLFEYFSETQRNKGNFPGRFSGRQFSNSRSEMNVSTLELGDSALYLCASSTSDRVHTGELFFGEGSRLTVL.

The chain joins TRBV5-4 to TRBJ1-1; 11 bases line up with TRBD1. Trimming cost V 4 bases and J 5 bases; bases outside gene matches: 16. This CDR3 region has 18 residues. The V gene's germline CDR1 is SGHNT and CDR2 YYREEE (reference sequence). The DNA of the CDR3 is TGTGCCAGCAGCGCCTCCCTTGGGACAGGGGGAGAAAGGACTGAAGCTTTCTTT. Its translation is CASSASLGTGGERTEAFF.

This clone is a singleton in its sample. The chain links TRBV7-3 to TRBJ2-5; TRBD2 is a possible D gene (5 bases). The CDR3 is made up of 14 amino acids. Germline assignment: CDR1 SGHTA and CDR2 FQGTGA. V was clipped by 5 bases and J by 4 bases, with 14 bases between them. CDR3: CASSMGTSGETQYF. Here the CDR3 DNA reads TGTGCCAGCAGCATGGGAACTAGTGGAGAGACCCAGTACTTC.